One and the same sample provided the 10 T cell receptor beta chains below, sequenced in a study of metastatic and nonmetastatic thyroid tumors. TCRdb redid the clone calls on the PCR reads using MiXCR. The sample carries 25,000 to 30,000 clones, roughly 25% recorded once. No treatment had been given to any patient before thyroid surgery. Sequenced sample: blood. The receptor set was obtained from a female donor with papillary thyroid cancer or a benign thyroid nodule (not recorded which). Some clones in this sample may be carry-over from other donors' samples.

The rearrangement links TRBV27 to TRBJ1-5; 8 bases match TRBD1. Germline V gene sequence: CDR1 MNHEY, CDR2 SMNVEV (reference sequence). V lost 6 bases, J lost 6 bases, and 10 bases stayed unmatched. The CDR3 sequence is 15 residues long. The DNA of the CDR3 is TGTGCCAGCAGCATTGCACAGGGGGTTTGTCAGCCCCAGCATTTT. Translating it yields CASSIAQGVCQPQHF.

The V gene is TRBV11-2, the J gene TRBJ2-1; 8 positions agree with TRBD2. There are 16 residues in the CDR3. Trimming removed 11 bases from V and 7 bases from J; junction bases left unmatched: 19. Germline V gives CDR1 SGHAT, CDR2 FQNNGV. The CDR3 nucleotides are TGTGCCGGCACCCAGTGGGGAGCGGGAGTATCTAATGAGCAGTTCTTC. It yields the protein CAGTQWGAGVSNEQFF. The whole variable domain, remainder taken from reference TRBV11-2 and TRBJ2-1, is EAGVAQSPRYKIIEKRQSVAFWCNPISGHATLYWYQQILGQGPKLLIQFQNNGVVDDSQLPKDRFSAERLKGVDSTLKIQPAKLEDSAVYLCAGTQWGAGVSNEQFFGPGTRLTVL.

This clone was seen repeatedly, ten times or more. The V call is TRBV15, the J call TRBJ1-3; D ambiguous. The CDR3 spans 16 residues. Trimming left V 1 base short and J 2 bases short, with 12 bases between. Germline values: CDR1 LNHNV, CDR2 YYDKDF (reference sequence). Here the CDR3 reads CATSRVGPGAGNTIYF. The CDR3 DNA is TGTGCCACCAGCAGAGTTGGTCCTGGTGCTGGAAACACCATATATTTT.

This clone was recorded at least ten times. The chain has TRBV7-2 and TRBJ2-3, with TRBD2 matching over 9 bases. The CDR3 is 17 amino acids. The junction had 9 bases not matched to a gene; V was cut back by 4 bases and J by 1 base. Germline lookup yields CDR1 SGHTA and CDR2 FQGNSA. This chain's CDR3 is CASSWGGRLAGTDTQYF. DNA of the CDR3: TGTGCCAGCAGCTGGGGCGGGCGACTAGCGGGCACAGATACGCAGTATTTT.

This clone occurred many times. A much larger clonotype is one base distant, so this may be a read error. The chain combines TRBV11-2 with TRBJ1-2; a weak D match, TRBD1 (6 bases). CDR1 and CDR2 from the germline V gene are SGHAT and FQNNGV. CDR3 length: 14 amino acids. The CDR3 protein is CASGLEGGVYGYTF. DNA of the CDR3: TGTGCCAGCGGCTTGGAGGGGGGGGTCTATGGCTACACCTTC.

The genes are TRBV27 and TRBJ2-5; TRBD1 matches 7 bases. The CDR3 contains 14 residues. The germline V gene encodes CDR1 MNHEY and CDR2 SMNVEV (reference sequence). The J segment lost 5 bases and the V segment lost 5 bases, leaving 8 bases of the junction unmatched. CDR3 residues: CASSRDRARETQYF. Here the CDR3 DNA reads TGTGCCAGCAGTCGCGACAGGGCAAGGGAGACCCAGTACTTC.

On this clone itself: The CDR3 carries no conserved terminal phenylalanine or tryptophan, so it likely arises from a read error. V and J are TRBV3-1 and TRBJ1-2; D is unresolved. Germline values: CDR1 LGHDT, CDR2 YNNKEL (reference sequence). The CDR3 spans 12 residues. Trimming cost V 1 base and J 8 bases, with 8 bases left between them. The CDR3 loop reads CASSQATAGYTL. The CDR3 region has the DNA TGTGCCAGCAGCCAAGCTACAGCCGGCTACACCCTC.

Many counts were recorded for this clone. This sequence joins TRBV20-1 and TRBJ2-5; maybe TRBD2 (5 bases). The V and J ends lost 4 bases and 2 bases respectively, with 11 bases between them. The CDR3 is 13 residues long. The germline V gene encodes CDR1 DFQATT and CDR2 SNEGSKA (reference sequence). CDR3 protein: CSAKLGGQETQYF. As DNA, the CDR3 is TGCAGTGCTAAATTGGGCGGGCAAGAGACCCAGTACTTC.

The rearrangement uses TRBV9 and TRBJ1-5; D is ambiguous. Trimming cost V 3 bases and J 1 base, with 2 bases left between them. CDR3 length: 12 amino acids. CDR1 and CDR2 (germline): SGDLS, YYNGEE. DNA for the CDR3: TGTGCCAGCAGCGGGAGCAATCAGCCCCAGCATTTT. It encodes CASSGSNQPQHF. Looking up the rest from reference TRBV9 and TRBJ1-5 gives the full variable domain: DSGVTQTPKHLITATGQRVTLRCSPRSGDLSVYWYQQSLDQGLQFLIQYYNGEERAKGNILERFSAQQFPDLHSELNLSSLELGDSALYFCASSGSNQPQHFGDGTRLSIL.

This clone was recorded at least ten times. This sequence joins TRBV9 and TRBJ1-1; possible D gene TRBD1, 5 bases. The V and J ends lost 4 bases and 4 bases respectively, with 11 bases between them. Germline loops: CDR1 SGDLS, CDR2 YYNGEE. There are 13 residues in the CDR3. The CDR3 reads CASSFGGSTEAFF. CDR3 sequence (DNA): TGTGCCAGCAGCTTCGGGGGAAGCACTGAAGCTTTCTTT.